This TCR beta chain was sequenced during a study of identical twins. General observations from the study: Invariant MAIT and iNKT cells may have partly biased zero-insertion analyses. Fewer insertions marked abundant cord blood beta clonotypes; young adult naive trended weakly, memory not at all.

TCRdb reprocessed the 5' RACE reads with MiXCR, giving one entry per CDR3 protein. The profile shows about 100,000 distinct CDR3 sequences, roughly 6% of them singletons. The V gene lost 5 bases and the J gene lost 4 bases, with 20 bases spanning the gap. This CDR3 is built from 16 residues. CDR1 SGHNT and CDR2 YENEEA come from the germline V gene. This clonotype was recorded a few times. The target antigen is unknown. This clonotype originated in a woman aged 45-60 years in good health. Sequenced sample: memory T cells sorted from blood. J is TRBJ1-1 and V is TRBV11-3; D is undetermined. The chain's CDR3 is CASSPPSGGPGTEAFF. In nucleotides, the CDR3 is TGTGCCAGCAGCCCCCCCTCGGGTGGCCCGGGCACTGAAGCTTTCTTT.